This T cell receptor beta chain came from a study of blood T cells in healthy people across ages. The wider study: In model experiments, template switching was able to capture about one barcoded beta molecule for every two T cells that were present. Study results and caveats: PBMC samples, being unsorted, prevented any conclusive comparison of naive and antigen-experienced cells. Comparison with aged donors showed that long-lived donors had more naive CD4+ cells and higher diversity.

Alongside a J-beta primer mix, a sample-barcoded 5' primer served in a second PCR lasting about 7 to 11 cycles. MiXCR, applied by TCRdb to the 5' RACE reads, yields one record per CDR3 protein. The sample carries over 600,000 distinct CDR3 sequences, around 41% recorded once. The CDR3 spans 14 residues. V was pared by 4 bases and J by 6 bases, with 17 bases between. Per germline, CDR1 SGHKS and CDR2 YYEKEE (reference sequence). Drawn from each donor were roughly 10 milliliters of peripheral blood. As regards this clonotype: The antigen is undetermined.

This receptor was obtained from a man of 80 years or more in good health. The sequenced sample consisted of blood. J is TRBJ2-7 and V is TRBV5-5, with TRBD1 as a possible D gene (6 bases). This CDR3 reads CASSGRYRDGEQYF. For the CDR3, the DNA is TGTGCCAGCAGCGGAAGATACAGGGACGGCGAGCAGTACTTC. Looking up the rest from reference TRBV5-5 and TRBJ2-7 gives the full variable domain: DAGVTQSPTHLIKTRGQQVTLRCSPISGHKSVSWYQQVLGQGPQFIFQYYEKEERGRGNFPDRFSARQFPNYSSELNVNALLLGDSALYLCASSGRYRDGEQYFGPGTRLTVT.